This T cell receptor (beta chain) was identified during a study of blood T cell repertoires in COVID-19. Produced via immunoSEQ multiplex PCR; TCRdb's table is partial and in-frame only. The sample lists about 59,000 clones; around four fifths were seen once. CDR1 is SNHLY, CDR2 FYNNEI, per germline. V lost 4 bases and J lost 4, with 13 bases in between. The CDR3 runs to 14 residues. The TCR sequence derives from a woman aged 45-60 years with active or convalescent COVID-19. Sequencing was done on a sample of peripheral blood. The chain carries TRBV2 and TRBJ1-2, with D tentatively TRBD1 (5 bases). The CDR3 coding sequence is TGTGCCAGCAGTGTAGAAAGGGGTTCCTATGGCTACACCTTC. Translating it yields CASSVERGSYGYTF.